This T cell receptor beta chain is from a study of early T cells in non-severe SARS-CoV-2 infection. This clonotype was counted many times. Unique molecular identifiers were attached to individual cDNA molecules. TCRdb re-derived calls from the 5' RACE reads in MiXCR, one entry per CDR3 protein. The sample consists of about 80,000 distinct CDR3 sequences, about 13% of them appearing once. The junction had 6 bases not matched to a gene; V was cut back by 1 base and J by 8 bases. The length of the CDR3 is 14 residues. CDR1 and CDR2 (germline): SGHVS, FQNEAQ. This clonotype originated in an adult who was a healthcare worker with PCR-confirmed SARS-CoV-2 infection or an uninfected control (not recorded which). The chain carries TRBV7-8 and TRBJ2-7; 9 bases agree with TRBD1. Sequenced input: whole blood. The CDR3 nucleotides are TGTGCCAGCAGCTTAGGGAGGACAGGGGAAAAGCAGTACTTC. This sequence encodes CASSLGRTGEKQYF.